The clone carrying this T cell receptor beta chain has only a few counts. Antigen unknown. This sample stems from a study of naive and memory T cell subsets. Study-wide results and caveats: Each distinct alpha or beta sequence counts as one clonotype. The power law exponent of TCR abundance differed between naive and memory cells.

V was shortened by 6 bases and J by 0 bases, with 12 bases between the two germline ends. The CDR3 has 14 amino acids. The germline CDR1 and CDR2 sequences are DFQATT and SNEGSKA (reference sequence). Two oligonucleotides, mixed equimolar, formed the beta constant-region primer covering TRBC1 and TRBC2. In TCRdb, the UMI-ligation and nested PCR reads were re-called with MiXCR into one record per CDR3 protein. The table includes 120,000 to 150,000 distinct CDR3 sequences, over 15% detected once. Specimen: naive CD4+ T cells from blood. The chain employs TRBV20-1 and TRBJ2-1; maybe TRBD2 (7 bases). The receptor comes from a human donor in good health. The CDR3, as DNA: TGCAGTGCCGAGGGGGGGAGCTCCTACAATGAGCAGTTCTTC. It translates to CSAEGGSSYNEQFF.